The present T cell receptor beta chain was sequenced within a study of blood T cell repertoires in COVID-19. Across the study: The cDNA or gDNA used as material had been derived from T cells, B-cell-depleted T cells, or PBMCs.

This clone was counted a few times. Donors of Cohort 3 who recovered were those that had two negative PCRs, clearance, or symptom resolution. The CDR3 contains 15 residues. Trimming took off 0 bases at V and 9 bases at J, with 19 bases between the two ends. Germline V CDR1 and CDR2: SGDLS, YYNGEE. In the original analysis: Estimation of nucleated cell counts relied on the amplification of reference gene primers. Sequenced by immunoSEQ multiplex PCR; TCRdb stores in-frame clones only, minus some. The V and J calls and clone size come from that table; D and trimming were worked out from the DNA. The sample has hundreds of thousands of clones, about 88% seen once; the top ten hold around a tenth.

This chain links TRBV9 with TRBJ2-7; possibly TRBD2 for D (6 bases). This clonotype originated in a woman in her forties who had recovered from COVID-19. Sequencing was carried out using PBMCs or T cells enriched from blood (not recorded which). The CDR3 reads CASSVEGGIPSGQYF. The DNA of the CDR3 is TGTGCCAGCAGCGTAGAAGGCGGGATTCCCTCGGGGCAGTACTTC.